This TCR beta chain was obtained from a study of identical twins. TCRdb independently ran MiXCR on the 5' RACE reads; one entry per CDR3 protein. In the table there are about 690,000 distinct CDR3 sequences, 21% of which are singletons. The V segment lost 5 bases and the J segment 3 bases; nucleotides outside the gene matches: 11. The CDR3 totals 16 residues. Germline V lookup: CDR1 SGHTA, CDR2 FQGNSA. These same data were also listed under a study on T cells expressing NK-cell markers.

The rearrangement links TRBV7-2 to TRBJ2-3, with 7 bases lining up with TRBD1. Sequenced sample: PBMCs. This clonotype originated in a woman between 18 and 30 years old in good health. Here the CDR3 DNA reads TGTGCCAGCAGCCGCACAGGGGCCCAAAGGACAGATACGCAGTATTTT. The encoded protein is CASSRTGAQRTDTQYF.